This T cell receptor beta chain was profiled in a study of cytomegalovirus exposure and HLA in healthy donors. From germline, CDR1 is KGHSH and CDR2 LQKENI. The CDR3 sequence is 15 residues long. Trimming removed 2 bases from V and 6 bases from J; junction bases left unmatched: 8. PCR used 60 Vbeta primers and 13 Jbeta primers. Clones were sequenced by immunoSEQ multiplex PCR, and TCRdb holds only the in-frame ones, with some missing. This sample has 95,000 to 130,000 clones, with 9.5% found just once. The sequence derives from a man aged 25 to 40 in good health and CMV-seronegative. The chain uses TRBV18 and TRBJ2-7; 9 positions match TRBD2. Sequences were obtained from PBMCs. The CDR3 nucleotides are TGTGCCAGCTCACCAATCATAGCGGGAGACGGCGAGCAGTACTTC. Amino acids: CASSPIIAGDGEQYF.